The present entry profiles one T cell receptor beta chain with its context. The data belong to a study of patients and donors after allogeneic stem cell transplantation. Per germline, CDR1 SNHLY and CDR2 FYNNEI. The CDR3 is 14 residues long. Trimming took off 2 bases at V and 2 bases at J, with 7 bases between the two ends. TCRdb used MiXCR to reprocess the RT-PCR reads, holding one entry per CDR3 protein. The sample lists 800,000 to 1,000,000 distinct CDR3 sequences, roughly 17% occurring once. The material sequenced was blood, either unsorted or a sorted T cell fraction (not recorded which). The sequence was obtained from a human donor who was either an allogeneic HSCT recipient or a stem cell or donor lymphocyte infusion donor (not recorded which). It is not recorded whose cells these are; they may come from a transplant donor. The chain is built from TRBV2 and TRBJ1-5, with unresolved D. CDR3 sequence reads: CASSETTGNQPQHF. The CDR3 region has the DNA TGTGCCAGCAGTGAAACTACAGGCAATCAGCCCCAGCATTTT.